The entry that follows covers one T cell receptor beta chain sequence. The sample is drawn from a study of low-dose radiotherapy and immunotherapy resistance in tumors. The time point is: before trial treatment. Donors were given nivolumab, ipilimumab, aspirin, low-dose cyclophosphamide and low-dose radiotherapy. TRAV and TRBV primers primed cDNA for both TCRalpha and TCRbeta. TCRs underwent around 18 PCR cycles of amplification with a constant-region primer and V-primer adapter. TCRdb independently ran MiXCR on the reads; one entry per CDR3 protein. The sample shows some 60,000 distinct CDR3 sequences, 26% of them seen only once. Germline V gene sequence: CDR1 SGHRS, CDR2 YFSETQ. This CDR3 comprises 13 residues. V was clipped by 4 bases and J by 11 bases; unmatched bases: 10.

The chain has TRBV5-1 and TRBJ1-2; 8 bases agree with TRBD1. The sequenced sample was PBMCs, obtained before treatment. This clonotype was obtained from a male donor with rectosigmoid adenocarcinoma. CDR3 in amino acids: CASSPDRVTPYTF. In DNA form, the CDR3 reads TGCGCCAGCAGCCCGGACAGGGTCACCCCTTACACCTTC.